The rows below give T cell receptor beta chains drawn from one sample of a study of OX40 agonist ivuxolimab in advanced cancers. TCRdb's copy holds only in-frame clones and misses some; the assay was immunoSEQ multiplex PCR. Among approximately 47,000 clones, around 90% were seen once, and the ten largest hold roughly 6.8%. Material: CD4+ or CD8+ T cells sorted from blood, obtained in a trial of the OX40 agonist ivuxolimab. Receptors were obtained from an adult with an advanced solid tumor such as melanoma, head and neck, liver or kidney cancer. The CDR3 runs from the conserved cysteine through the conserved F or W. The D gene is left open where the match is weak. Rows give clone size only sometimes, using once, few, many, or a class for an expanded clone.

v_call	cdr3_length	j_call	clone_size	d_call	cdr3_nt	cdr3_aa
TRBV27	14	TRBJ2-1	NA	NA	TGTGCCAGCAGTCCGTCGACCAGGGGCGATGAGCAGTTCTTC	CASSPSTRGDEQFF
TRBV5-1	16	TRBJ1-4	NA	NA	TGCGCCAGCAGCTCGGGTTGGGCTACAACTAATGAAAAACTGTTTTTT	CASSSGWATTNEKLFF
TRBV6-5	14	TRBJ1-2	NA	NA	TGTGCCAGCAGTTACGAAGGGGGTCGGTACGGCTACACCTTC	CASSYEGGRYGYTF
TRBV19	14	TRBJ1-5	NA	NA	TGTGCCAGTAGTATAGGGGAGGGGGGGCGGCCCCAGCATTTT	CASSIGEGGRPQHF
TRBV6-1	17	TRBJ2-7	NA	TRBD1	TGTGCCAGCAGTGGTCGGGACAGCATAGAGAGCTCCTACGAGCAGTACTTC	CASSGRDSIESSYEQYF
TRBV19	16	TRBJ2-3	NA	TRBD1	TGTGCCAGTTCGAATCCCTCGGACAGGTCAGCAGATACGCAGTATTTT	CASSNPSDRSADTQYF
TRBV19	14	TRBJ2-3	NA	TRBD1	TGTGCCAGTGGATGGGACAGGAACACAGATACGCAGTATTTT	CASGWDRNTDTQYF
TRBV5-1	19	TRBJ2-2	NA	TRBD1	TGCGCCAGCAGCTTGGAATTTGGTTCACGGACAGGGAGCACCGGGGAGCTGTTTTTT	CASSLEFGSRTGSTGELFF
TRBV27	15	TRBJ1-5	NA	NA	TGTGCCAGCAGTGAAGCCACCGGGGGGGATCAGCCCCAGCATTTT	CASSEATGGDQPQHF
TRBV5-4	16	TRBJ2-2	NA	TRBD1	TGTGCCAGCAGCTTGGGACAGGGGTTTTTGTCCGGGGAGCTGTTTTTT	CASSLGQGFLSGELFF
TRBV25-1	15	TRBJ1-3	NA	NA	TGTGCCAGCAGTGAATGGGGGGCGCCCGGAAACACCATATATTTT	CASSEWGAPGNTIYF
TRBV27	16	TRBJ2-2	NA	TRBD1	TGTGCCAGCAGTTCCCCGGGGACAGGGAACACCGGGGAGCTGTTTTTT	CASSSPGTGNTGELFF
TRBV11-2	18	TRBJ1-3	NA	NA	TGTGCCAGCAGCTTAGTCCCATTCAGGGTGTTCTCTGGAAACACCATATATTTT	CASSLVPFRVFSGNTIYF
TRBV7-6	14	TRBJ2-3	NA	NA	TGTGCCAGCAGCTTAGTGTGGGCCACAGATACGCAGTATTTT	CASSLVWATDTQYF
TRBV4-1	15	TRBJ2-5	NA	TRBD2	TGCGCCAGCAGCCAAGATCTACTAGCGGGCGAGGCCCAGTACTTC	CASSQDLLAGEAQYF
TRBV4-1	17	TRBJ2-1	NA	NA	TGCGCCAGCAGCCAACGGGAACAGGGTTACTCCTACAATGAGCAGTTCTTC	CASSQREQGYSYNEQFF
TRBV28	13	TRBJ1-5	NA	NA	TGTGCCAGCAGCGGCGGTAGCAATCAGCCCCAGCATTTT	CASSGGSNQPQHF
TRBV27	12	TRBJ1-1	NA	NA	TGTGCCAGCAGTGGAGGGAACACTGAAGCTTTCTTT	CASSGGNTEAFF
TRBV6-5	14	TRBJ2-5	NA	NA	TGTGCCAGCAGTTACTCGTTAATACAAGAGACCCAGTACTTC	CASSYSLIQETQYF
TRBV6-1	15	TRBJ2-1	NA	TRBD2	TGTGCCAGCACTAGGACTAGCGGGCCTTTCAATGAGCAGTTCTTC	CASTRTSGPFNEQFF
TRBV6-5	15	TRBJ1-2	NA	TRBD1	TGTGCCAGCAGTTACTCTACAGGGGTCAACTATGGCTACACCTTC	CASSYSTGVNYGYTF
TRBV19	15	TRBJ1-1	NA	NA	TGTGCCAGTAGTCCCAGCTCGGCAGTTAACACTGAAGCTTTCTTT	CASSPSSAVNTEAFF
TRBV6-5	13	TRBJ2-7	NA	NA	TGTGCCAGCAGTTACGGAGGTTCCTACGAGCAGTACTTC	CASSYGGSYEQYF
TRBV5-1	18	TRBJ2-3	NA	NA	TGCGCCAGCAGCTTGGAGGTTCCAGGTGGGTTTGGAACAGATACGCAGTATTTT	CASSLEVPGGFGTDTQYF
TRBV19	14	TRBJ1-4	NA	NA	TGTGCCAGTAGTGGTTTTGGAGATGGTGAAAAACTGTTTTTT	CASSGFGDGEKLFF
TRBV6-5	16	TRBJ2-2	NA	NA	TGTGCCAGCAGTTACTCAATGGGCCCGAACACCGGGGAGCTGTTTTTT	CASSYSMGPNTGELFF
TRBV11-2	15	TRBJ2-5	NA	NA	TGTGCCAGCAGCCGATTGTCAGGGGCATTGGAGACCCAGTACTTC	CASSRLSGALETQYF
TRBV5-1	14	TRBJ1-3	once	TRBD1	TGCGCCAGCCTGGAGGGGGCAGAAAGAAACACCATATATTTT	CASLEGAERNTIYF
TRBV6-1	13	TRBJ1-2	NA	NA	TGTGCCAGCAGTGTGGACAGTAACTATGGCTACACCTTC	CASSVDSNYGYTF
TRBV7-9	13	TRBJ1-1	NA	NA	TGTGCCAGCAGCTTAAGCAGGAACACTGAAGCTTTCTTT	CASSLSRNTEAFF
TRBV7-9	16	TRBJ2-1	once	NA	TGTGCCAGCAGCTTCCTTTTCGGGTCTTCCTACAATGAGCAGTTCTTC	CASSFLFGSSYNEQFF
TRBV2	16	TRBJ1-1	large	TRBD1	TGTGCCAGCAGTGACGGAGAGACAGGGGCCTCCACTGAAGCTTTCTTT	CASSDGETGASTEAFF
TRBV6-1	15	TRBJ1-2	NA	TRBD1	TGTGCCAGCAAACCACCGGGACAGGGGGCGGACGGCTACACCTTC	CASKPPGQGADGYTF
TRBV9	16	TRBJ2-3	NA	NA	TGTGCCAGCAGCGTAGCGGGTGGACGTCTCACAGATACGCAGTATTTT	CASSVAGGRLTDTQYF
TRBV5-3	16	TRBJ2-1	NA	TRBD1	TGTGCCAGAAGCTTGTTCGGGACAGGATTATACAATGAGCAGTTCTTC	CARSLFGTGLYNEQFF
TRBV7-9	15	TRBJ2-3	NA	TRBD2	TGTGCCAGCAGCCCCGGAGCGGGGGGCACAGATACGCAGTATTTT	CASSPGAGGTDTQYF
TRBV7-9	14	TRBJ1-5	once	NA	TGTGCCAGCAGCGATACGGGGCCCAATCAGCCCCAGCATTTT	CASSDTGPNQPQHF
TRBV7-6	15	TRBJ1-5	NA	NA	TGTGCCAGCAGCTTAGGAGAGAAGGGCAATCAGCCCCAGCATTTT	CASSLGEKGNQPQHF
TRBV15	17	TRBJ1-5	NA	NA	TGTGCCACCAGCAGAGATCTAGGAGGTAATAGCAATCAGCCCCAGCATTTT	CATSRDLGGNSNQPQHF
TRBV7-2	14	TRBJ2-2	NA	NA	TGTGCCAGCAGCCGCTGGGGATGGGGCGGGGAGCTGTTTTTT	CASSRWGWGGELFF
TRBV5-6	13	TRBJ1-1	NA	NA	TGTGCCAGCAGCTTAGACGCAGGTTTCGGAGCTTTCTTT	CASSLDAGFGAFF
TRBV11-3	16	TRBJ2-1	NA	TRBD2	TGTGCCAGCAGCTTATTAGCGGGGGCCTCCTACAATGAGCAGTTCTTC	CASSLLAGASYNEQFF
TRBV15	12	TRBJ2-1	NA	NA	TGTGCCACCCAGTCTGGTTACAATGAGCAGTTCTTC	CATQSGYNEQFF
TRBV15	16	TRBJ2-2	NA	TRBD1	TGTGCCACCAGCAGAGAGGGACAGGGCCCCACCGGGGAGCTGTTTTTT	CATSREGQGPTGELFF
TRBV28	16	TRBJ2-1	NA	NA	TGTGCCAGCACAAGCCCGGGAGTTAGCTCCTACAATGAGCAGTTCTTC	CASTSPGVSSYNEQFF
TRBV5-1	13	TRBJ2-5	NA	NA	TGCGCCAGCAGCGGAGGGGTTGAGGAGACCCAGTACTTC	CASSGGVEETQYF
TRBV14	14	TRBJ1-2	NA	NA	TGTGCCAGCAGCCAAGAGAGAGGGGGATGGGGCTACACCTTC	CASSQERGGWGYTF
TRBV5-1	16	TRBJ1-2	NA	NA	TGCGCCAGCAGCTTGAGCCCTAAGGACAGATACTATGGCTACACCTTC	CASSLSPKDRYYGYTF
TRBV7-9	13	TRBJ2-1	NA	NA	TGTGCCAGCAGCTTGTCCGGATACAATGAGCAGTTCTTC	CASSLSGYNEQFF
TRBV1	13	TRBJ2-6	NA	NA	TGCACCAGCAGGCGAAGTCGGGCCAACGTCCTGACTTTC	CTSRRSRANVLTF
TRBV7-6	16	TRBJ1-6	NA	NA	TGTGCCAGCAGCCCCCGGGGGAGCTCCTATAATTCACCCCTCCACTTT	CASSPRGSSYNSPLHF